This T cell receptor beta chain was recovered during a study of blood T cell repertoires in COVID-19. The wider study: Acute and convalescent COVID-19 samples came from the United States, Italy and Spain. Sources were T cells, B-cell-depleted T cells, or PBMCs; the material itself was cDNA or gDNA.

Original analysis: Reference gene primer amplification in the assay estimated nucleated cell counts. Measured with immunoSEQ multiplex PCR; TCRdb has only the in-frame clones, and not every one. Clone size and V and J calls were adopted from that table, with D and trimming inferred from the DNA. Among 200,000 to 300,000 clones listed, approximately 85% were seen once. Germline CDR1 is SGHVS and CDR2 is FQNEAQ. The length of the CDR3 is 16 residues. The V end lost 5 bases, the J end lost 2 bases, and 13 bases lay between the germline ends. What was sequenced was peripheral blood. The sequence derives from a man in his forties or fifties with COVID-19, enrolled during active disease. The genes are TRBV7-8 and TRBJ2-6; D not certain. The CDR3 region has the DNA TGTGCCAGCAGCCCTCTGACTGTCACTGGGGCCAACGTCCTGACTTTC. It yields the protein CASSPLTVTGANVLTF.